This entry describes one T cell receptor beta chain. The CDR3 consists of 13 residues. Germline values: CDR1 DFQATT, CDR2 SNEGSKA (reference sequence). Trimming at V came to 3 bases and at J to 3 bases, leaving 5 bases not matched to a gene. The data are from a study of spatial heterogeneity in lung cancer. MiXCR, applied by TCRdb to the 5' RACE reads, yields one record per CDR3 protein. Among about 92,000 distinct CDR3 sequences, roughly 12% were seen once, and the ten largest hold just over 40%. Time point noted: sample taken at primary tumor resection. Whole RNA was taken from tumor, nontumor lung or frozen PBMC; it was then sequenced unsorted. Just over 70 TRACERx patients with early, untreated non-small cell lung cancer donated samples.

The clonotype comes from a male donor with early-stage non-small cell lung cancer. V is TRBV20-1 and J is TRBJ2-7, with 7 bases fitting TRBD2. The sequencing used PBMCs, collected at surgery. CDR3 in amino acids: CSASQRGIYEQYF. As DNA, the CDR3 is TGCAGTGCTAGTCAGCGGGGTATCTACGAGCAGTACTTC.